These 6 T cell receptor beta chains came from one sample sequenced in a study of blood T cells in healthy people across ages. Next came a second PCR, run for about 7 to 11 cycles, which used a sample-barcoded 5' primer along with a J-beta primer mix. TCRdb re-derived calls from the 5' RACE reads in MiXCR, one entry per CDR3 protein. This repertoire shows around 790,000 distinct CDR3 sequences, approximately 44% found once; its top ten account for about a fifth. The sample consisted of blood. These receptors were obtained from a man aged 60 to 69 in good health.

This sequence joins TRBV7-9 and TRBJ2-1; TRBD2 matches at 10 bases. The CDR3 covers 12 residues. Germline assignment: CDR1 SEHNR and CDR2 FQNEAQ (reference sequence). The junction had 8 bases not matched to a gene; V was cut back by 7 bases and J by 14 bases. CDR3 residues: CASTPTGTSEFF. In DNA, the CDR3 is TGTGCCAGCACACCTACCGGGACTAGCGAGTTCTTC.

This clonotype was counted a few times. The chain has TRBV29-1 and TRBJ2-1, with D maybe TRBD1 (5 bases). Between the trimmed V and J ends, which lost 4 bases and 5 bases, there was a span of 15 bases. Germline-derived CDR1 and CDR2 are SQVTM and ANQGSEA. The CDR3 has 14 amino acids. In DNA form, the CDR3 reads TGCAGCGTTGTAGGACATACGAACCACAATGAGCAGTTCTTC. Translated, it gives CSVVGHTNHNEQFF.

This clonotype has more than one count but fewer than ten. The chain links TRBV6-5 to TRBJ2-1; weak D call: TRBD1 (6 bases). The CDR3 is 15 amino acids. Germline V gives CDR1 MNHEY, CDR2 SVGAGI. The V gene lost 7 bases and the J gene lost 0 bases, with 13 bases spanning the gap. This chain's CDR3 is CASTVGQSSYNEQFF. The DNA of the CDR3 is TGTGCCAGCACCGTTGGACAGAGCTCCTACAATGAGCAGTTCTTC.

This clonotype was counted only a few times. The J gene is TRBJ2-5, the V gene TRBV10-2; D gene ambiguous. V was pared by 2 bases and J by 2 bases, with 6 bases between. CDR1 and CDR2 (germline): WSHSY, SAAADI. The CDR3 totals 13 residues. CDR3 loop: CASSEVGQETQYF. CDR3 sequence (DNA): TGCGCCAGCAGTGAGGTGGGGCAAGAGACCCAGTACTTC.

To note about this clonotype: A much larger clone lies one base from this, so it may be a read error. The chain is built from TRBV4-3 and TRBJ2-1; 9 bases line up with TRBD2. V shed 0 bases, J shed 5 bases, and the junction held 5 bases outside the gene matches. The CDR3 totals 16 residues. From germline, CDR1 is LGHNA and CDR2 YSLEER. The CDR3: CASSQDKLAGHNEQFF. CDR3 in DNA: TGCGCCAGCAGCCAAGATAAGCTAGCGGGGCACAATGAGCAGTTCTTC.

The sample holds a few counts of this clonotype. The gene calls are TRBV5-6 and TRBJ1-4; a weak D match, TRBD1 (6 bases). CDR1 is SGHDT, CDR2 YYEEEE, per germline. This CDR3 comprises 16 residues. V lost 0 bases, J lost 4 bases, and 13 bases lay in between. The chain's CDR3 is CASSLAQGFRNEKLFF. In DNA, the CDR3 is TGTGCCAGCAGCTTGGCCCAGGGGTTCCGTAATGAAAAACTGTTTTTT. The full variable domain, its missing parts supplied by reference TRBV5-6 and TRBJ1-4, is DAGVTQSPTHLIKTRGQQVTLRCSPKSGHDTVSWYQQALGQGPQFIFQYYEEEERQRGNFPDRFSGHQFPNYSSELNVNALLLGDSALYLCASSLAQGFRNEKLFFGSGTQLSVL.